Shown below are 23 T cell receptor beta chains from a single sample sequenced in a study of cytomegalovirus exposure and HLA in healthy donors (dated by TCRdb to the late 2010s). Library preparation was by the immunoSEQ multiplex PCR assay. For the multiplex PCR, a mixture combining 60 forward primers for TCR Vbeta segments and 13 reverse primers for TCR Jbeta segments was used. Entries here come from immuneACCESS through TCRdb and include only in-frame sequences with V and J called. Some clones fail to appear in such tables; in the studies checked, an unresolved V gene covers under half of the shortfall, and the cause of the remainder is unknown. For this sample the table gives 85,000 to 130,000 clones, of which roughly 77% were detected only once. The ten largest clonotypes hold about 4% of the sample. Input material: PBMCs. Source of these receptors: a woman aged 50 to 60 in good health and CMV-seropositive.

This chain connects TRBV28 to TRBJ2-2; 9 bases match TRBD2. V was clipped by 5 bases and J by 1 base; unmatched bases: 8. Germline CDR1 and CDR2: MDHEN and SYDVKM. The CDR3 sequence is 17 residues long. CDR3 in amino acids: CASSQASGGWNTGELFF. Here the CDR3 DNA reads TGTGCCAGCAGTCAGGCAAGCGGGGGGTGGAACACCGGGGAGCTGTTTTTT.

The rearrangement uses TRBV5-4 and TRBJ2-7; TRBD1 agrees at 8 bases. After removal of 2 bases from V and 5 bases from J, the junction contained 12 bases not matched to a gene. This CDR3 region has 16 residues. Germline V gene data show CDR1 as SGHNT and CDR2 as YYREEE (reference sequence). DNA of the CDR3: TGTGCCAGCAGCTTTAAGGAGACAGGGGCCCAAAACGAGCAGTACTTC. It encodes CASSFKETGAQNEQYF. The variable domain in full, completed from reference TRBV5-4 and TRBJ2-7, reads ETGVTQSPTHLIKTRGQQVTLRCSSQSGHNTVSWYQQALGQGPQFIFQYYREEENGRGNFPPRFSGLQFPNYSSELNVNALELDDSALYLCASSFKETGAQNEQYFGPGTRLTVT.

The J gene is TRBJ2-2, the V gene TRBV9; no clear D gene. Trimming shortened V by 4 bases and J by 0 bases, and 16 bases separated the two germline ends. Germline assignment: CDR1 SGDLS and CDR2 YYNGEE. The CDR3 totals 17 residues. The CDR3 loop is CASSSSLIRSNTGELFF. Written as DNA, the CDR3 is TGTGCCAGCAGCTCGAGCCTGATAAGATCGAACACCGGGGAGCTGTTTTTT.

V usage is TRBV9 and J usage is TRBJ1-1; the D gene is possibly TRBD1 (6 bases). The germline CDR1 and CDR2 sequences are SGDLS and YYNGEE. This CDR3 spans 13 amino acids. V dropped 5 bases and J dropped 5 bases, with 13 bases sitting between them. The CDR3 sequence: CASRGGGGTEAFF. The CDR3 DNA sequence: TGTGCCAGCAGAGGAGGGGGGGGGACTGAAGCTTTCTTT.

In this sample, this clone turned up once. The chain employs TRBV7-8 and TRBJ1-5, with 9 bases aligning to TRBD1. The junction had 12 bases not matched to a gene; V was cut back by 1 base and J by 5 bases. The CDR3 consists of 18 residues. CDR1 SGHVS and CDR2 FQNEAQ come from the germline V gene. The CDR3 sequence: CASSLDRVGQGNDQPQHF. DNA for the CDR3: TGTGCCAGCAGCTTAGATAGGGTAGGACAGGGGAATGATCAGCCCCAGCATTTT. The variable domain in full, with the rest retrieved from reference TRBV7-8 and TRBJ1-5, is GAGVSQSPRYKVAKRGQDVALRCDPISGHVSLFWYQQALGQGPEFLTYFQNEAQLDKSGLPSDRFFAERPEGSVSTLKIQRTQQEDSAVYLCASSLDRVGQGNDQPQHFGDGTRLSIL.

The chain employs TRBV9 and TRBJ2-6, with D possibly TRBD1 on 6 matching bases. The CDR3 is made up of 15 amino acids. Germline V lookup: CDR1 SGDLS, CDR2 YYNGEE. V was shortened by 2 bases and J by 2 bases, with 8 bases between the two germline ends. The CDR3 loop reads CASSVHRAGANVLTF. The CDR3 DNA is TGTGCCAGCAGCGTTCACAGGGCTGGGGCCAACGTCCTGACTTTC.

The rearrangement links TRBV5-8 to TRBJ2-2; maybe TRBD2 (5 bases). V was trimmed by 5 bases and J by 5 bases, leaving 13 bases between them. The CDR3 covers 14 residues. Germline-derived CDR1 and CDR2 are SGHTS and YDEGEE. The CDR3 DNA reads as TGTGCCAGCAGAGCCGGGATCCAGACCGGGGAGCTGTTTTTT. As protein: CASRAGIQTGELFF.

The chain uses TRBV7-9 and TRBJ2-2; D ambiguous. CDR3 length: 12 residues. V lost 3 bases to trimming and J lost 7 bases, with 6 bases between them. Germline CDR1 and CDR2: SEHNR and FQNEAQ (reference sequence). The CDR3 coding sequence is TGTGCCAGCAGCTTCTCCCGCGGGGAGCTGTTTTTT. This gives the protein CASSFSRGELFF.

The V and J genes are TRBV29-1 and TRBJ2-5, with TRBD1 as a possible D gene (6 bases). The V end lost 1 base, the J end lost 0 bases, and 9 bases lay between the germline ends. The germline gives CDR1 SQVTM, CDR2 ANQGSEA. The CDR3 length is 14 residues. CDR3: CSVEAQGYQETQYF. The CDR3 DNA sequence: TGCAGCGTTGAAGCACAGGGCTACCAAGAGACCCAGTACTTC. Full variable domain (rest looked up from reference TRBV29-1 and TRBJ2-5): SAVISQKPSRDICQRGTSLTIQCQVDSQVTMMFWYRQQPGQSLTLIATANQGSEATYESGFVIDKFPISRPNLTFSTLTVSNMSPEDSSIYLCSVEAQGYQETQYFGPGTRLLVL.

This rearrangement joins TRBV6-6 to TRBJ2-1, with 10 bases aligning to TRBD2. The junction had 7 bases not matched to a gene; V was cut back by 4 bases and J by 7 bases. This CDR3 is 15 amino acids long. Germline V lookup: CDR1 MNHNY, CDR2 SVGAGI (reference sequence). CDR3 nucleotide sequence: TGTGCCAGCAGTTTATCTAGCGGGAGAGGGAATGAGCAGTTCTTC. It encodes CASSLSSGRGNEQFF.

The chain carries TRBV5-1 and TRBJ2-7; 7 bases fit TRBD1. CDR3 size: 12 residues. The germline CDR1 and CDR2 sequences are SGHRS and YFSETQ. J lost 6 bases, V lost 4 bases, and 4 bases had no gene match. CDR3: CASSTPGGEQYF. DNA of the CDR3: TGCGCCAGCAGCACCCCAGGGGGCGAGCAGTACTTC.

This chain links TRBV5-1 with TRBJ2-2; no clear D. CDR3 length: 13 amino acids. CDR1 and CDR2 from the germline V gene are SGHRS and YFSETQ. Trimming stripped 5 bases from V and 1 base from J, with 6 bases between. CDR3 loop: CASSGGNTGELFF. CDR3 DNA sequence: TGCGCCAGCAGTGGCGGGAACACCGGGGAGCTGTTTTTT.

This chain joins TRBV10-2 and TRBJ2-7, with a tentative D call TRBD2 (7 bases). The CDR3 is 14 residues long. Deletions cut 5 bases from V and 7 bases from J, with 18 bases between. The germline V gene encodes CDR1 WSHSY and CDR2 SAAADI. The CDR3 spells CASSQGTSGAEQYF. CDR3 nucleotide sequence: TGCGCCAGCAGTCAGGGGACGAGCGGGGCGGAGCAGTACTTC.

J is TRBJ2-2 and V is TRBV29-1; possibly TRBD2 for D (6 bases). The germline V and J ends were trimmed by 6 bases and 1 base, with 21 bases remaining between them. CDR1 SQVTM and CDR2 ANQGSEA come from the germline V gene. There are 17 residues in the CDR3. The CDR3 reads CSVKDYSGRMNTGELFF. Written as DNA, the CDR3 is TGCAGCGTGAAGGACTACTCGGGGAGAATGAACACCGGGGAGCTGTTTTTT.

This sequence joins TRBV2 and TRBJ2-1, with 7 bases that match TRBD2. In germline, CDR1 is SNHLY, CDR2 FYNNEI. The trim removed 10 bases at V and 4 bases at J, leaving 25 bases unmatched. This CDR3 spans 19 amino acids. In nucleotides, the CDR3 is TGTGCCATCCCCGGACCCAGCAGTGCCCCCGGGGGGAAATACAATGAGCAGTTCTTC. This encodes CAIPGPSSAPGGKYNEQFF.

This chain connects TRBV11-3 to TRBJ1-5; no reliable D call. CDR1 and CDR2 (germline): SGHNT, YENEEA. The CDR3 sequence is 11 residues long. The V gene lost 3 bases and the J gene lost 6 bases, with 3 bases spanning the gap. CDR3 amino acids: CASSFGQPQHF. The CDR3 DNA sequence: TGTGCCAGCAGCTTCGGTCAGCCCCAGCATTTT.

J is TRBJ1-1 and V is TRBV29-1; D is unresolved. With 4 bases removed from V and 0 bases from J, the gap between germline ends came to 9 bases. The CDR3 runs 13 residues. Germline lookup yields CDR1 SQVTM and CDR2 ANQGSEA. CDR3 sequence: CSVGDNMNTEAFF. CDR3 coding DNA: TGCAGCGTTGGAGACAACATGAACACTGAAGCTTTCTTT. Full variable domain (outside the CDR3, taken from reference TRBV29-1 and TRBJ1-1): SAVISQKPSRDICQRGTSLTIQCQVDSQVTMMFWYRQQPGQSLTLIATANQGSEATYESGFVIDKFPISRPNLTFSTLTVSNMSPEDSSIYLCSVGDNMNTEAFFGQGTRLTVV.

This clone appeared a single time. One end of the junction varies from germline; a read error may be responsible. The rearrangement links TRBV7-2 to TRBJ2-3, with D perhaps TRBD1 (5 bases). The CDR3 has 13 residues. Germline V gives CDR1 SGHTA, CDR2 FQGNSA. The CDR3 coding sequence is TGTGCCAGCAACGGAAGGGCGACAGAAACGCAGTATTTT. It codes for CASNGRATETQYF.

This chain connects TRBV29-1 to TRBJ2-1; TRBD2 agrees at 12 bases. The CDR3 spans 15 residues. J lost 2 bases, V lost 3 bases, and 2 bases had no gene match. Germline V gene data show CDR1 as SQVTM and CDR2 as ANQGSEA. CDR3 loop: CSVDGLAGPYNEQFF. CDR3 nucleotide sequence: TGCAGCGTTGATGGACTAGCGGGACCCTACAATGAGCAGTTCTTC.

J is TRBJ1-5 and V is TRBV6-6; D is ambiguous. Germline assignment: CDR1 MNHNY and CDR2 SVGAGI (reference sequence). The V and J ends lost 0 bases and 4 bases respectively, with 10 bases between them. CDR3 length: 15 amino acids. The CDR3 spells CASSYSAGTNQPQHF. Here the CDR3 DNA reads TGTGCCAGCAGTTACTCAGCAGGTACAAATCAGCCCCAGCATTTT.

The rearrangement uses TRBV7-8 and TRBJ2-5; perhaps TRBD1 as D (5 bases). This CDR3 contains 14 residues. V lost 2 bases, J lost 4 bases, and 11 bases lay in between. Germline CDR1 is SGHVS and CDR2 is FQNEAQ. As DNA, the CDR3 is TGTGCCAGCAGCTTACCCAGGGATTTAGAGACCCAGTACTTC. Amino acids: CASSLPRDLETQYF.

This chain uses TRBV6-1 with TRBJ2-3; 9 bases align to TRBD2. V gave up 1 base and J gave up 2 bases; unmatched junction bases: 7. Looked up from germline, CDR1 is MNHNS and CDR2 is SASEGT. The CDR3 consists of 17 residues. The chain's CDR3 is CASSEVFGGGDTDTQYF. Here the CDR3 DNA reads TGTGCCAGCAGTGAAGTTTTTGGCGGGGGGGACACAGATACGCAGTATTTT.

The J gene is TRBJ1-5, the V gene TRBV7-3; 8 bases align to TRBD1. Germline CDR1 SGHTA, CDR2 FQGTGA. The J segment lost 6 bases and the V segment lost 1 base, leaving 14 bases of the junction unmatched. There are 18 residues in the CDR3. The chain's CDR3 is CASSLIGGGRGPRQPQHF. The CDR3 DNA reads TGTGCCAGCAGCTTAATAGGTGGGGGCAGGGGGCCCCGTCAGCCCCAGCATTTT.